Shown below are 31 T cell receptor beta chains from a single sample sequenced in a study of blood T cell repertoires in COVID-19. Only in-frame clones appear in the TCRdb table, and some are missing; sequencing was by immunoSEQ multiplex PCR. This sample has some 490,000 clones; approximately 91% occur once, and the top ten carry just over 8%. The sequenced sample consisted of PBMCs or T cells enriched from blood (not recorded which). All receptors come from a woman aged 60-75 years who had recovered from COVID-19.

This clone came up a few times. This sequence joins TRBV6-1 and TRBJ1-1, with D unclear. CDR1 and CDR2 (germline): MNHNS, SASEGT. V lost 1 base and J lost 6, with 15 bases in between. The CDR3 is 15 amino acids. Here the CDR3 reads CASSEERFFKSEAFF. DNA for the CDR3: TGTGCCAGCAGTGAAGAGAGGTTTTTTAAGTCTGAAGCTTTCTTT.

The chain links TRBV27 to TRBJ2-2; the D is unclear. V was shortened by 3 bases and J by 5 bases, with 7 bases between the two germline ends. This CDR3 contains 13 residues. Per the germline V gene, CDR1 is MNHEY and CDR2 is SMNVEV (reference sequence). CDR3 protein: CASSFLSTGELFF. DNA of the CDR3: TGTGCCAGCAGTTTTTTGTCGACCGGGGAGCTGTTTTTT.

The CDR3 is CASSLLHDRTGELFF. The CDR3 coding sequence is TGCGCCAGCAGCCTCTTACACGACAGGACCGGGGAGCTGTTTTTT. This chain links TRBV4-1 with TRBJ2-2, with D possibly being TRBD1 (6 bases). Germline loops: CDR1 MGHRA, CDR2 YSYEKL. Trimming took off 4 bases at V and 5 bases at J, with 14 bases between the two ends. The CDR3 spans 15 residues.

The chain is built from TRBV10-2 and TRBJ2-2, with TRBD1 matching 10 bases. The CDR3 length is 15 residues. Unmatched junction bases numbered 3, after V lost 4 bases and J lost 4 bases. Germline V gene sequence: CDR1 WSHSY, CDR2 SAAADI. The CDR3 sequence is CASSVRTGGTGELFF. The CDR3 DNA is TGCGCCAGCAGTGTAAGGACAGGGGGCACCGGGGAGCTGTTTTTT.

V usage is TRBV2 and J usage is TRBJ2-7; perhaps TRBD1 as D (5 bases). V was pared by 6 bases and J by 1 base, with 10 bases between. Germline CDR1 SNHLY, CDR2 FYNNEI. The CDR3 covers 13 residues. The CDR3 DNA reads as TGTGCCAGCAGCCCCAGGGTTTCCTACGAGCAGTACTTC. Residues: CASSPRVSYEQYF.

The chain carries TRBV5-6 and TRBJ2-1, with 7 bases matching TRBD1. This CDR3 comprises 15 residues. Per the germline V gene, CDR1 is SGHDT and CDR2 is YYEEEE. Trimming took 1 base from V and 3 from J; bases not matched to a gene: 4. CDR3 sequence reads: CASSLLGTDYNEQFF. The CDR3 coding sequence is TGTGCCAGCAGCTTGTTGGGGACAGACTACAATGAGCAGTTCTTC.

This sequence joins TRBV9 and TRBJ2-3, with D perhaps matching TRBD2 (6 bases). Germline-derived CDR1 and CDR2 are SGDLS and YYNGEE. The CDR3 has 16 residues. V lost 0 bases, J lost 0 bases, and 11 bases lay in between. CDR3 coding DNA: TGTGCCAGCAGCGTAGCTGCGGGGCCTAGCACAGATACGCAGTATTTT. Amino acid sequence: CASSVAAGPSTDTQYF.

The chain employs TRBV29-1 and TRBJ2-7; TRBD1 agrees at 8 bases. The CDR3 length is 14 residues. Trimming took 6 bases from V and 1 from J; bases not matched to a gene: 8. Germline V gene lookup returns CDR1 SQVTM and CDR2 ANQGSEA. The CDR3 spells CSVAGTGDSYEQYF. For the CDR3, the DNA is TGCAGCGTGGCAGGGACAGGTGATTCCTACGAGCAGTACTTC.

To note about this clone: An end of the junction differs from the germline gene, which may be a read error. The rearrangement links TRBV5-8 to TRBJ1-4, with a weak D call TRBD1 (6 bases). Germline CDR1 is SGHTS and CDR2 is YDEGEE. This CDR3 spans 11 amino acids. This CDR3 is CASSPTGQRLF. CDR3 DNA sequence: TGTGCCAGCAGCCCGACCGGACAGAGGCTTTTT.

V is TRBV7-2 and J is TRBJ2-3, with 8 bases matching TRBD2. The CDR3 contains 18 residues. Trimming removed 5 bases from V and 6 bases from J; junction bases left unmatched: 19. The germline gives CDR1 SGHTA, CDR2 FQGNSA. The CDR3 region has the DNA TGTGCCAGCAGCACACTATCCCTCAGCGGGGGCCCCCAGGATACGCAGTATTTT. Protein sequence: CASSTLSLSGGPQDTQYF. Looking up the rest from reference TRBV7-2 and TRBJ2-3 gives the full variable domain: GAGVSQSPSNKVTEKGKDVELRCDPISGHTALYWYRQSLGQGLEFLIYFQGNSAPDKSGLPSDRFSAERTGGSVSTLTIQRTQQEDSAVYLCASSTLSLSGGPQDTQYFGPGTRLTVL.

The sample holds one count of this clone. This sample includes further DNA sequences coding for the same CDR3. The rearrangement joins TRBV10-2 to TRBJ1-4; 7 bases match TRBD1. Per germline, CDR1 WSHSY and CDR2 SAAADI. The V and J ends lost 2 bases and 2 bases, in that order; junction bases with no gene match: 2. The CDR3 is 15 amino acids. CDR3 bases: TGCGCCAGCAGTGAGGGCAGGGGGACTAATGAAAAACTGTTTTTT. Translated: CASSEGRGTNEKLFF.

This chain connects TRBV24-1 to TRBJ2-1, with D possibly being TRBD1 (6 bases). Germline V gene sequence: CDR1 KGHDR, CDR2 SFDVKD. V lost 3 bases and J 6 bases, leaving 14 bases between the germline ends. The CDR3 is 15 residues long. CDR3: CATSDQARGSNEQFF. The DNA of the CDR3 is TGTGCCACCAGTGATCAAGCGAGGGGGAGCAATGAGCAGTTCTTC.

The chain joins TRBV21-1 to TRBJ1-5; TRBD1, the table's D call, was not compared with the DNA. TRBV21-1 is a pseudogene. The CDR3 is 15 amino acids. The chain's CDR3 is CASSNRDRQIQPQHF. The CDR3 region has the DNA TGTGCCAGCAGCAATAGGGACAGGCAAATTCAGCCCCAGCATTTT.

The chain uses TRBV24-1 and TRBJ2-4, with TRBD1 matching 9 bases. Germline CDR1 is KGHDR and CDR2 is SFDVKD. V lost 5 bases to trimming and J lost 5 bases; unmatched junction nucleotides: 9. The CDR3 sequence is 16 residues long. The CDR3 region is CATSAAAGQGQNIQYF. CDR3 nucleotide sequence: TGTGCCACCAGTGCTGCCGCGGGACAGGGCCAAAACATTCAGTACTTC.

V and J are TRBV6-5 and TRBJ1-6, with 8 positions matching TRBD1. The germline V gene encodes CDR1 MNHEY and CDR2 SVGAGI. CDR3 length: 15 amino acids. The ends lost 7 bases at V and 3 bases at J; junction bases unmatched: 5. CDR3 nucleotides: TGTGCCAGCACCGGACAGGGAGGCTATAATTCACCCCTCCACTTT. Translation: CASTGQGGYNSPLHF.

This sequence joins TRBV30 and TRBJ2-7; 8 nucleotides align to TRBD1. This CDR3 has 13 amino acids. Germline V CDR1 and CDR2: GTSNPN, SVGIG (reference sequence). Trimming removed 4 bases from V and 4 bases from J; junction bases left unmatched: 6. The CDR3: CAWNPGGGYEQYF. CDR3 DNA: TGTGCCTGGAATCCAGGGGGCGGTTACGAGCAGTACTTC. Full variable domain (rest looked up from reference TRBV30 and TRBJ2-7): SQTIHQWPATLVQPVGSPLSLECTVEGTSNPNLYWYRQAAGRGLQLLFYSVGIGQISSEVPQNLSASRPQDRQFILSSKKLLLSDSGFYLCAWNPGGGYEQYFGPGTRLTVT.

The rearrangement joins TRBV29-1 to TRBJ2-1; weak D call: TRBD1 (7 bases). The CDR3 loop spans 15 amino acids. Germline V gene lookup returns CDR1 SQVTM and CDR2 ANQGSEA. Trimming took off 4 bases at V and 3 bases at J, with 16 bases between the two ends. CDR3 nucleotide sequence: TGCAGCGTTGTCGGAGGGTCAGGGGGCTACAATGAGCAGTTCTTC. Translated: CSVVGGSGGYNEQFF.

CDR3 protein: CASRSGGLYEQYF. DNA of the CDR3: TGTGCCAGCAGGAGCGGGGGTCTCTACGAGCAGTACTTC. The rearrangement links TRBV11-3 to TRBJ2-7, with 8 nucleotides matching TRBD2. The CDR3 loop spans 13 amino acids. Germline assignment: CDR1 SGHNT and CDR2 YENEEA. The trim removed 6 bases at V and 3 bases at J, leaving 4 bases unmatched.

CDR3 DNA: TGTGCCACCAGCAGAGGGCGGGAAAATCAGCCCCAGCATTTT. Encoded protein: CATSRGRENQPQHF. The chain recombines TRBV15 with TRBJ1-5; D ambiguous. This CDR3 is 14 amino acids long. Trimming pared 1 base from V and 4 bases from J, leaving 8 bases between. Germline V gene lookup returns CDR1 LNHNV and CDR2 YYDKDF (reference sequence).

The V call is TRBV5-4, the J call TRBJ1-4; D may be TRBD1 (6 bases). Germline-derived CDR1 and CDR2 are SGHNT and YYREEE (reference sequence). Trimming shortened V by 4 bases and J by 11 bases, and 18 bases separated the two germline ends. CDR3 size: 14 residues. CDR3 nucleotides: TGTGCCAGCAGCCTCGGGACACCCGAGGGGAAACTGTTTTTT. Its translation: CASSLGTPEGKLFF.

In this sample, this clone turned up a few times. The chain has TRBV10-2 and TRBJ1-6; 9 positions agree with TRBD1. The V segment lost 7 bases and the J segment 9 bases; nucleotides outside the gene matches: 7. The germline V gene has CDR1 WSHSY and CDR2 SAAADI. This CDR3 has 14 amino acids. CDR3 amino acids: CASTTDRGGSPLHF. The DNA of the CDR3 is TGCGCCAGCACCACGGACAGGGGTGGTTCACCCCTCCACTTT.

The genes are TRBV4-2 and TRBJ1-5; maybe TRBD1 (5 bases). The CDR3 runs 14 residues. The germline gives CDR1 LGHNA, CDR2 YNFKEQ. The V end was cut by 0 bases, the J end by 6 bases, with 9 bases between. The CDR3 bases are TGTGCCAGCAGCCAAGACAGGGTTATTCAGCCCCAGCATTTT. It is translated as CASSQDRVIQPQHF.

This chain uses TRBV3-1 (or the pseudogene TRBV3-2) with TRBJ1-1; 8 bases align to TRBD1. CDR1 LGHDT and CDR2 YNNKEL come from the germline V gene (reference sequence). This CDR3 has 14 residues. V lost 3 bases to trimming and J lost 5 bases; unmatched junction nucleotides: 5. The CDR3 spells CASSHGQGGTEAFF. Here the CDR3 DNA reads TGTGCCAGCAGCCATGGACAGGGTGGAACTGAAGCTTTCTTT.

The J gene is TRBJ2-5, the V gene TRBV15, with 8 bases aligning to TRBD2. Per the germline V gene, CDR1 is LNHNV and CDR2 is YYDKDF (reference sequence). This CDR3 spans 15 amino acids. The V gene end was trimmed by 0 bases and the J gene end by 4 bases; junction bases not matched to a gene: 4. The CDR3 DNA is TGTGCCACCAGCAGAGAGGGGAGCGGGGGAGAGACCCAGTACTTC. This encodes CATSREGSGGETQYF.

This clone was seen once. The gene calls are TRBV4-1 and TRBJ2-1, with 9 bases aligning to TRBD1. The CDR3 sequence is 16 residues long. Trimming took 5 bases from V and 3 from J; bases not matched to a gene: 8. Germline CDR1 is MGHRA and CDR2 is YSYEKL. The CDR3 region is CASSLGPGQGYNEQFF. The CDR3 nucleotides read TGCGCCAGCAGCTTGGGCCCGGGACAGGGCTACAATGAGCAGTTCTTC.

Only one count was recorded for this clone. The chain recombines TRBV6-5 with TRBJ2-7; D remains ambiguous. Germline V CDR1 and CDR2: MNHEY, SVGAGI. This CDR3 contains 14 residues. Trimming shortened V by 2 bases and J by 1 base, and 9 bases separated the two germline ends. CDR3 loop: CASSYDPGSYEQYF. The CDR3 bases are TGTGCCAGCAGTTACGACCCAGGATCCTACGAGCAGTACTTC.

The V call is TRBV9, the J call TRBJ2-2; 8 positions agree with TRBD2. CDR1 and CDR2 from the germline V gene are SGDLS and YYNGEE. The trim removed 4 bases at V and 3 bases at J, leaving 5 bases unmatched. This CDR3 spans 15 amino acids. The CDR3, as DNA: TGTGCCAGCAGCCCACCGGGGGGGCACACCGGGGAGCTGTTTTTT. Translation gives CASSPPGGHTGELFF.

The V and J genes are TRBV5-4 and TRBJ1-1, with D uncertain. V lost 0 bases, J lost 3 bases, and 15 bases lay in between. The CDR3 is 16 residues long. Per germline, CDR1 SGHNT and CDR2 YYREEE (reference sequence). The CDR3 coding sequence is TGTGCCAGCAGCTTGGGGCAGCTACCCGGAGACACTGAAGCTTTCTTT. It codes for CASSLGQLPGDTEAFF.

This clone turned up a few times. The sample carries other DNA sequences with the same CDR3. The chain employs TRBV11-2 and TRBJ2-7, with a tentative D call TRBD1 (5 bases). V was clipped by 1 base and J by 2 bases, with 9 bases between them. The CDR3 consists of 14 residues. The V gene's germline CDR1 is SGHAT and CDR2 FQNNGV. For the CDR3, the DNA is TGTGCCAGCAGCTTAGGCTTGGGGCCCTACGAGCAGTACGTC. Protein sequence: CASSLGLGPYEQYV.

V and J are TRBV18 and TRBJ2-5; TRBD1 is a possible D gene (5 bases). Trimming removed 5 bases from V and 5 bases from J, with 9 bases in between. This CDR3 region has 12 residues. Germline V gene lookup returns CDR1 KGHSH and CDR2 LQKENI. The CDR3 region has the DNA TGTGCCAGCTCAGGGGCAATTGAGACCCAGTACTTC. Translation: CASSGAIETQYF.

This chain's CDR3 is CASSLSNYGYTF. In DNA, the CDR3 is TGTGCCAGCAGTTTGAGCAATTATGGCTACACCTTC. The chain links TRBV28 to TRBJ1-2; D call uncertain. Germline-derived CDR1 and CDR2 are MDHEN and SYDVKM. CDR3 length: 12 amino acids. V lost 3 bases to trimming and J lost 5 bases, with 7 bases between them.